The 21 T cell receptor beta chains presented below share a single source sample, sequenced in a study of tumor-infiltrating lymphocytes in primary liver carcinoma. Each 20-30 mg portion of unsorted bulk tissue served as the source for co-extraction of RNA and DNA. The input was around 500 ng total RNA; TCR beta cDNA was made from it with a constant-region primer. Each TCR beta library was derived from three nested multiplex PCR rounds that employed slightly modified ARM-PCR. TRBV1-TRBV30 forward and Cbeta reverse primers drove the first two roughly 10-cycle rounds. TCRdb passed the multiplex PCR reads through MiXCR, listing each CDR3 protein once. This table holds roughly 200,000 distinct CDR3 sequences, about 82% found once. Material: tumor tissue from primary liver carcinoma. Every receptor here comes from a middle-aged man with primary liver carcinoma and hepatitis B virus infection.

A note on this clonotype: The junction departs from germline at one end; a sequencing error may be responsible. The V gene is TRBV12-3 or TRBV12-4, the J gene TRBJ2-5; TRBD1 agrees at 7 bases. CDR3 length: 13 amino acids. The CDR3 spells CSSSLVQGETLYF. The CDR3, as DNA: TGTTCCAGCAGTCTGGTGCAGGGGGAGACCCTGTACTTC.

A note on this clonotype: Because the CDR3 is missing its conserved closing phenylalanine or tryptophan, this is likely a read error. The V gene is TRBV5-4, the J gene TRBJ2-1; TRBD1 matches at 7 bases. Germline V gene sequence: CDR1 SGHNT, CDR2 YYREEE (reference sequence). The V segment lost 6 bases and the J segment 1 base; nucleotides outside the gene matches: 10. The CDR3 consists of 16 residues. The DNA of the CDR3 is TGTGCCAGCATCCAAGATAAGGGGGCTTCCTACAATGAGCAGTTCTTA. It is translated as CASIQDKGASYNEQFL.

This clonotype has a handful of counts. The junction shows a germline mismatch at one end, possibly a read error. This chain uses TRBV5-1 with TRBJ1-2, with 11 bases identical to TRBD1. Germline-derived CDR1 and CDR2 are SGHRS and YFSETQ. The length of the CDR3 is 14 residues. The CDR3 reads CASSPWTGGDGYSF. The CDR3 DNA sequence: TGCGCCAGCAGCCCTTGGACAGGGGGCGATGGCTATTCCTTC. The variable domain in full, completed from reference TRBV5-1 and TRBJ1-2, reads KAGVTQTPRYLIKTRGQQVTLSCSPISGHRSVSWYQQTPGQGLQFLFEYFSETQRNKGNFPGRFSGRQFSNSRSEMNVSTLELGDSALYLCASSPWTGGDGYSFGSGTRLTVV.

Turning to this clonotype: Compared with germline, one end of the junction differs, possibly owing to a read error. The CDR3 nucleotides read TGTGCCAGCATCACCCGGACAGGGAACACTGGGGAGCAGTTTTTT. Translation: CASITRTGNTGEQFF. The chain recombines TRBV11-3 with TRBJ2-2; 8 nucleotides align to TRBD1. CDR1 and CDR2 from the germline V gene are SGHNT and YENEEA. This CDR3 comprises 15 residues.

This clonotype was observed a single time. The gene calls are TRBV6-6 and TRBJ2-7; TRBD1 matches at 8 bases. In germline, CDR1 is MNHNY, CDR2 SVGAGI (reference sequence). J gave up 7 bases and V 5 bases, and 19 bases lay outside the gene matches. This CDR3 has 17 amino acids. CDR3 coding DNA: TGTGCCAGCAGTCCAGGGTCAGGACAGGGATACTACTATGAGCAGTACTTC. It encodes CASSPGSGQGYYYEQYF.

Details on this clonotype: A junction boundary mismatches the germline segment, possibly from a read error. The rearrangement joins TRBV20-1 to TRBJ2-1; weak D call: TRBD1 (6 bases). The germline V gene has CDR1 DFQATT and CDR2 SNEGSKA (reference sequence). The length of the CDR3 is 13 residues. CDR3 region: CSAVTGTYNEQFF. CDR3 nucleotide sequence: TGCAGTGCCGTTACAGGGACCTACAATGAGCAATTCTTC.

The V call is TRBV29-1, the J call TRBJ2-3; 9 nucleotides agree with TRBD2. Trimming took 7 bases from V and 15 from J; bases not matched to a gene: 20. The CDR3 consists of 14 residues. CDR1 is SQVTM, CDR2 ANQGSEA, per germline. The CDR3 protein is CSGVTREGADTRYF. CDR3 nucleotide sequence: TGCAGCGGCGTAACGCGGGAGGGGGCAGATACGCGATATTTT.

This clonotype was detected once. At one of its ends the junction is not consistent with the germline gene, which may arise from a read error. The rearrangement joins TRBV12-3 or TRBV12-4 to TRBJ2-2; 7 bases match TRBD2. The length of the CDR3 is 16 residues. This CDR3 is CASSPTACGRWGELFF. The DNA for the CDR3 is TGTGCCAGCAGTCCCACGGCTTGCGGGAGATGGGGGGAGTTGTTTTTT.

The V gene is TRBV4-3, the J gene TRBJ2-1, with 10 bases that match TRBD2. The CDR3 runs to 17 residues. Germline loops: CDR1 LGHNA, CDR2 YSLEER. The CDR3 sequence is CTISQDLAGASYNEQFF. CDR3 DNA: TGCACCATCAGCCAGGACCTAGCGGGAGCTTCCTACAATGAGCAGTTCTTC.

About this clonotype: The junction departs from germline at one end; a sequencing error may be responsible. V gene TRBV4-3 combines with J gene TRBJ2-4; D is perhaps TRBD1 (6 bases). The CDR3 is made up of 13 amino acids. CDR1 is LGHNA and CDR2 is YSLEER in the germline V gene. DNA for the CDR3: TGCGCCAGTAGCCAAGAGGAGGACAGTATTCAGTACTTC. It encodes CASSQEEDSIQYF.

The rearrangement uses TRBV29-1 and TRBJ1-1; D unresolved. This CDR3 contains 15 residues. Germline CDR1 is SQVTM and CDR2 is ANQGSEA. The V gene lost 5 bases and the J gene lost 5 bases, with 21 bases spanning the gap. CDR3 DNA sequence: TGCAGCGTTCGGGCGGGGTGGGGAGTTAATACTGAAGCTTTCTTT. Translation: CSVRAGWGVNTEAFF. Full variable domain (outside the CDR3, taken from reference TRBV29-1 and TRBJ1-1): SAVISQKPSRDICQRGTSLTIQCQVDSQVTMMFWYRQQPGQSLTLIATANQGSEATYESGFVIDKFPISRPNLTFSTLTVSNMSPEDSSIYLCSVRAGWGVNTEAFFGQGTRLTVV.

About this clonotype itself: No conserved phenylalanine or tryptophan ends this CDR3, so it is likely a read error. This chain connects TRBV6-1 to TRBJ1-2, with D unclear. This CDR3 is built from 14 residues. The germline V gene has CDR1 MNHNS and CDR2 SASEGT. The V gene lost 5 bases and the J gene lost 8 bases, with 18 bases spanning the gap. This chain's CDR3 is CASSFGETRIGYTL. The CDR3 DNA is TGTGCCAGCAGTTTTGGGGAGACACGGATCGGCTACACCTTA.

As for this clonotype: This may be a read error, as it is one base from a much larger clone. The V call is TRBV6-4, the J call TRBJ2-3, with 10 bases matching TRBD2. CDR3 length equals 15 residues. Looked up from germline, CDR1 is MRHNA and CDR2 is SNTAGT. CDR3 in amino acids: CANSDSAGGPDTQYF. CDR3 nucleotides: TGTGCCAACAGTGACTCAGCGGGAGGGCCAGATACGCAGTATTTT.

J is TRBJ2-3 and V is TRBV29-1; D unresolved. Trimming took 8 bases from V and 3 from J, leaving 12 bases between them. CDR3 size: 12 residues. In germline, CDR1 is SQVTM, CDR2 ANQGSEA. The CDR3 is CSPGASTDTQYF. CDR3 nucleotide sequence: TGCAGCCCCGGCGCTAGTACAGATACGCAGTATTTT.

This clonotype has more than one count but fewer than ten. A junction end diverges from the germline sequence, so it may reflect a read error. J is TRBJ2-2 and V is TRBV6-1, with 10 positions matching TRBD2. This CDR3 is built from 15 residues. Germline V CDR1 and CDR2: MNHNS, SASEGT. CDR3 nucleotide sequence: TGTGCCAGTAGGAGCGGGAGGGCCGATGGCGGGGAGCCGTTTTTT. This gives the protein CASRSGRADGGEPFF.

On this clonotype itself: A read error is likely, as this CDR3 ends without the conserved phenylalanine or tryptophan. The chain links TRBV6-6 to TRBJ2-7; D uncertain. The CDR3 extends over 14 amino acids. Looked up from germline, CDR1 is MNHNY and CDR2 is SVGAGI (reference sequence). Trimming took 4 bases from V and 2 from J, leaving 12 bases between them. The CDR3 DNA sequence: TGTGCCAGCAGTTTTACGGGTTACACCTACGAGCAGTACCTC. Its protein is CASSFTGYTYEQYL.

This sequence joins TRBV29-1 and TRBJ1-1, with a weak D call TRBD1 (6 bases). Deletions cut 7 bases from V and 2 bases from J, with 17 bases between. Germline lookup yields CDR1 SQVTM and CDR2 ANQGSEA. This CDR3 contains 14 residues. The CDR3, as DNA: TGCAGCGGAAAATGGGGGCAGCTAAACACTGAAGCTTTCTTT. Translating gives CSGKWGQLNTEAFF.

This clonotype was counted ten times or more. J is TRBJ1-5 and V is TRBV10-3; D gene uncertain. The CDR3 totals 13 residues. V was shortened by 3 bases and J by 4 bases, with 7 bases between the two germline ends. In germline, CDR1 is ENHRY, CDR2 SYGVKD. The CDR3 region is CAISDSENQPQHF. CDR3 DNA sequence: TGTGCCATCAGTGATTCAGAGAATCAGCCCCAGCATTTT.

Comment on this clonotype: Its ends do not fully match the called genes, so a read error is possible. The chain has TRBV29-1 and TRBJ2-1, with D perhaps TRBD2 (6 bases). The CDR3 totals 14 residues. Per germline, CDR1 SQVTM and CDR2 ANQGSEA. The DNA for the CDR3 is TGCAGAGTTGCGGGGACCTCGAGCGTCAATGAGCCATTCTTC. This gives the protein CRVAGTSSVNEPFF.

Turning to this clonotype: One base away lies a much larger clone, so this may be a sequencing read error. The V gene is TRBV7-2, the J gene TRBJ1-1, with 7 bases fitting TRBD1. Per germline, CDR1 SGHTA and CDR2 FQGNSA. The CDR3 spans 15 residues. The CDR3 region is CARSLPGQKNTEAFF. CDR3 sequence (DNA): TGTGCCCGCAGCTTGCCGGGACAGAAGAACACTGAAGCTTTCTTT.

Points on this clonotype: Mismatch with germline at one junction end may stem from a read error. The chain recombines TRBV11-3 with TRBJ2-2; a weak D match, TRBD2 (5 bases). The CDR3 has 15 residues. Germline V lookup: CDR1 SGHNT, CDR2 YENEEA. DNA of the CDR3: TGTGCCAGCAACACCCGGACCGGGAACACCGGGGAGTTGTTTTTT. Encoded protein: CASNTRTGNTGELFF.